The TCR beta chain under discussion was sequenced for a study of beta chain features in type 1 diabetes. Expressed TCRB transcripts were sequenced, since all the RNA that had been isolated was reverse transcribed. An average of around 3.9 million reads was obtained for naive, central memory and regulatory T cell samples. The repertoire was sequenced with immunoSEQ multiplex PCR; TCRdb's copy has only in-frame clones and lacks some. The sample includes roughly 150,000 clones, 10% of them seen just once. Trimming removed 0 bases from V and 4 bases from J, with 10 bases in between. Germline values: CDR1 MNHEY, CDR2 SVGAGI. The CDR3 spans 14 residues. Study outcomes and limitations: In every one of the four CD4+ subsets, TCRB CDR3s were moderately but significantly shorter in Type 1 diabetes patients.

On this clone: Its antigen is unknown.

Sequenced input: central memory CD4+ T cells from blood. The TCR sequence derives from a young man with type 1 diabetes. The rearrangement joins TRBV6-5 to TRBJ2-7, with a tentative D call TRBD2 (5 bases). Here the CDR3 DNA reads TGTGCCAGCAGTTACTCATCCCGGACTTACGAGCAGTACTTC. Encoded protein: CASSYSSRTYEQYF.